The present entry profiles one TCR beta chain with its context. The antigen remains undetermined. V lost 3 bases to trimming and J lost 4 bases; unmatched junction nucleotides: 5. This CDR3 spans 16 amino acids. CDR1 and CDR2 (germline): SGHAT, FQNNGV. Data came from immunoSEQ multiplex PCR; TCRdb stores just in-frame clones and leaves some out. The sample has approximately 150,000 clones, around 94% seen once. The data derive from a study of T cell responses to AZD1222 COVID-19 vaccine. Findings of the study overall: Donors were mostly white British, more females; clonal diversity possibly underestimated.

The chain is built from TRBV11-2 and TRBJ2-6; TRBD1 aligns across 8 bases. This TCR was sampled from an adult who received the AZD1222 COVID-19 vaccine. The sequenced sample was peripheral blood, obtained 28 days after the second AZD1222 dose. CDR3 nucleotide sequence: TGTGCCAGCAGCTTCGGACAGGGTGACGGGGCCAACGTCCTGACTTTC. As protein: CASSFGQGDGANVLTF.